These 22 T cell receptor beta chains originate from one sample sequenced in a study of beta chain features in type 1 diabetes. Reverse transcribing all isolated RNA meant expressed TCRB transcripts were sequenced. TCRdb's copy holds only in-frame clones and misses some; the assay was immunoSEQ multiplex PCR. This table holds 330,000 or so clones, around 15% found once. Sequenced input: central memory CD4+ T cells from blood. Receptors originate from a young man in good health.

This clone was seen only a few times. This chain uses TRBV5-5 with TRBJ1-3, with 8 bases identical to TRBD1. Germline-derived CDR1 and CDR2 are SGHKS and YYEKEE (reference sequence). The V gene end was trimmed by 4 bases and the J gene end by 10 bases; junction bases not matched to a gene: 10. The CDR3 covers 14 residues. CDR3 coding DNA: TGTGCCAGCAGCCGAGGACAGGGTGGATTGACCATATATTTT. The encoded protein is CASSRGQGGLTIYF.

The V call is TRBV9, the J call TRBJ2-5; D remains ambiguous. V was cut by 4 bases and J by 5 bases, with 9 bases left in between. The CDR3 sequence is 12 residues long. The germline V gene encodes CDR1 SGDLS and CDR2 YYNGEE. This CDR3 reads CASSQVEETQYF. CDR3 in DNA: TGTGCCAGCAGCCAAGTCGAGGAGACCCAGTACTTC.

This clone came up a few times. The chain uses TRBV4-1 and TRBJ1-5; D is undetermined. V gave up 4 bases and J gave up 4 bases, with 17 bases separating them. The CDR3 loop spans 16 amino acids. CDR1 is MGHRA, CDR2 YSYEKL, per germline. CDR3 protein: CASSLTMVRGNQPQHF. The CDR3 DNA reads as TGCGCCAGCAGCCTAACGATGGTTCGCGGGAATCAGCCCCAGCATTTT.

A few counts support this clone. CDR3 in amino acids: CASSLVPGRETQYF. The DNA for the CDR3 is TGTGCCAGCAGCTTAGTTCCGGGCAGGGAGACCCAGTACTTC. The chain carries TRBV7-6 and TRBJ2-5; D remains unclear. Per the germline V gene, CDR1 is SGHVS and CDR2 is FNYEAQ. This CDR3 comprises 14 residues. Between the trimmed V and J ends, which lost 1 base and 5 bases, there was a span of 11 bases.

The sample holds many counts of this clone. The rearrangement links TRBV7-2 to TRBJ2-3, with D perhaps matching TRBD2 (5 bases). CDR1 and CDR2 from the germline V gene are SGHTA and FQGNSA. This CDR3 has 14 residues. Trimming removed 6 bases at V and 3 bases at J, with 13 bases between. The CDR3 DNA sequence: TGTGCCAGCAGTTTGAGCGGACCTACAGATACGCAGTATTTT. This gives the protein CASSLSGPTDTQYF.

The V gene is TRBV5-1, the J gene TRBJ2-2; no firm D call. The CDR3 extends over 13 amino acids. CDR1 is SGHRS and CDR2 is YFSETQ in the germline V gene. Trimming removed 0 bases from V and 4 bases from J, with 4 bases in between. DNA for the CDR3: TGCGCCAGCAGCTTGGTTCCCACCGGGGAGCTGTTTTTT. Translation: CASSLVPTGELFF.

Points on this clone: Other nucleotide sequences in the sample specify the same CDR3. V is TRBV6-6 and J is TRBJ2-1; D gene ambiguous. The CDR3 runs 11 residues. Germline V CDR1 and CDR2: MNHNY, SVGAGI (reference sequence). The V end was cut by 5 bases, the J end by 9 bases, with 8 bases between. DNA for the CDR3: TGTGCCAGCAGTGACCTTAGTGAGCAGTTCTTC. Its protein is CASSDLSEQFF.

This clone was seen a few times. The chain carries TRBV5-1 and TRBJ1-5; no firm D call. V was cut by 4 bases and J by 3 bases, with 11 bases left in between. The germline gives CDR1 SGHRS, CDR2 YFSETQ. The CDR3 totals 14 residues. CDR3 coding DNA: TGCGCCAGCAGCCCGACGGGGAACAATCAGCCCCAGCATTTT. It yields the protein CASSPTGNNQPQHF.

This clone was detected a few times. The rearrangement uses TRBV2 and TRBJ1-2; 8 positions agree with TRBD1. Germline trimming cut 7 bases from V and 4 bases from J; bases unmatched to any gene: 11. The germline V gene encodes CDR1 SNHLY and CDR2 FYNNEI. The CDR3 runs 15 residues. The CDR3 region has the DNA TGTGCCAGCAAACCCGGGACAGGTTTAGGCTATGGCTACACCTTC. Residues: CASKPGTGLGYGYTF.

The chain joins TRBV30 to TRBJ2-7; perhaps TRBD1 as D (6 bases). Germline V gene data show CDR1 as GTSNPN and CDR2 as SVGIG (reference sequence). Trimming pared 5 bases from V and 6 bases from J, leaving 17 bases between. The CDR3 spans 13 residues. The CDR3, as DNA: TGTGCCTGGGGAGCCAACAGGGTAGCCGAGCAGTACGTC. This codes for CAWGANRVAEQYV.

The J gene is TRBJ2-7, the V gene TRBV6-5; D call uncertain. CDR3 length: 14 amino acids. The ends were cut back, 6 bases at V and 2 bases at J, with 14 bases in the middle. Germline assignment: CDR1 MNHEY and CDR2 SVGAGI. CDR3 nucleotide sequence: TGTGCCAGCAGCCCTACCGGACGGCCCTACGAGCAGTACGTC. Its translation is CASSPTGRPYEQYV.

This clone showed up just a few times. J is TRBJ2-1 and V is TRBV11-1, with a possible D match to TRBD2 (6 bases). The V end lost 0 bases, the J end lost 3 bases, and 12 bases lay between the germline ends. From germline, CDR1 is SGHAT and CDR2 FQDESV (reference sequence). The CDR3 spans 16 residues. The CDR3 loop reads CASSLAEGLNYNEQFF. The CDR3 DNA follows: TGTGCCAGCAGCTTAGCGGAGGGACTCAACTACAATGAGCAGTTCTTC.

This clone was observed many times. The J gene is TRBJ2-1, the V gene TRBV18, with no clear D. Trimming pared 2 bases from V and 0 bases from J, leaving 8 bases between. The germline V gene encodes CDR1 KGHSH and CDR2 LQKENI. The CDR3 has 15 residues. The CDR3 sequence: CASSPRRSSYNEQFF. In DNA, the CDR3 is TGTGCCAGCTCACCAAGACGCAGCTCCTACAATGAGCAGTTCTTC. The complete variable domain, with remaining parts taken from reference TRBV18 and TRBJ2-1, reads NAGVMQNPRHLVRRRGQEARLRCSPMKGHSHVYWYRQLPEEGLKFMVYLQKENIIDESGMPKERFSAEFPKEGPSILRIQQVVRGDSAAYFCASSPRRSSYNEQFFGPGTRLTVL.

This clone was seen more than once but under ten times. The chain has TRBV7-8 and TRBJ2-2; no firm D call. CDR1 and CDR2 from the germline V gene are SGHVS and FQNEAQ. The CDR3 spans 13 residues. V lost 4 bases, J lost 4 bases, and 7 bases lay in between. CDR3 sequence (DNA): TGTGCCAGCAGCTGGCGTACCACCGGGGAGCTGTTTTTT. Translation gives CASSWRTTGELFF.

This rearrangement joins TRBV4-3 to TRBJ1-2, with D possibly being TRBD1 (5 bases). This CDR3 comprises 15 residues. The ends were cut back, 0 bases at V and 7 bases at J, with 15 bases in the middle. Germline lookup yields CDR1 LGHNA and CDR2 YSLEER. The CDR3 region has the DNA TGCGCCAGCAGCCAAGATATATGGGGCCTTTCTGGCTACACCTTC. This gives the protein CASSQDIWGLSGYTF.

The sample holds many counts of this clone. J is TRBJ1-6 and V is TRBV5-4, with 10 bases that match TRBD1. From germline, CDR1 is SGHNT and CDR2 YYREEE (reference sequence). The CDR3 totals 16 residues. The ends lost 4 bases at V and 5 bases at J; junction bases unmatched: 6. Here the CDR3 reads CASSLRDRGNNSPLHF. The CDR3 nucleotides are TGTGCCAGCAGCCTCCGGGACAGGGGTAATAATTCACCCCTCCACTTT.

The J gene is TRBJ2-1, the V gene TRBV13, with D hard to call. The CDR3 contains 16 residues. CDR1 PRHDT and CDR2 FYEKMQ come from the germline V gene (reference sequence). Trimming took off 5 bases at V and 0 bases at J, with 14 bases between the two ends. CDR3 in DNA: TGTGCCAGCAGCCCAAAGACGGGTAGCTCCTACAATGAGCAGTTCTTC. Translated: CASSPKTGSSYNEQFF.

This clone was seen a handful of times. This chain joins TRBV7-2 and TRBJ1-4, with TRBD1 matching over 8 bases. The ends lost 1 base at V and 8 bases at J; junction bases unmatched: 6. The germline gives CDR1 SGHTA, CDR2 FQGNSA. CDR3 size: 15 residues. The CDR3 DNA sequence: TGTGCCAGCAGCTTAGTGACAGGGGTGAGAGAAAAACTGTTTTTT. The encoded protein is CASSLVTGVREKLFF. The full variable domain, in which reference TRBV7-2 and TRBJ1-4 provide the parts outside the CDR3, is GAGVSQSPSNKVTEKGKDVELRCDPISGHTALYWYRQSLGQGLEFLIYFQGNSAPDKSGLPSDRFSAERTGGSVSTLTIQRTQQEDSAVYLCASSLVTGVREKLFFGSGTQLSVL.

Many counts were recorded for this clone. This chain joins TRBV2 and TRBJ2-3, with D uncertain. The CDR3 extends over 11 amino acids. CDR1 SNHLY and CDR2 FYNNEI come from the germline V gene. Trimming took 8 bases from V and 5 from J, leaving 8 bases between them. The CDR3, as DNA: TGTGCCAGCTGCTCCATAGATACGCAGTATTTT. Its protein is CASCSIDTQYF.

This clone has a handful of counts. This chain uses TRBV5-1 with TRBJ2-6; D not resolved. The V end was cut by 7 bases, the J end by 0 bases, with 11 bases between. Germline lookup yields CDR1 SGHRS and CDR2 YFSETQ. The CDR3 has 15 residues. Written as DNA, the CDR3 is TGCGCCAGCGCGAAAGCCTCCTCTGGGGCCAACGTCCTGACTTTC. Residues: CASAKASSGANVLTF.

The rearrangement uses TRBV11-3 and TRBJ2-3; D call uncertain. CDR1 is SGHNT, CDR2 YENEEA, per germline. The CDR3 has 14 residues. V was shortened by 1 base and J by 4 bases, with 9 bases between the two germline ends. In DNA form, the CDR3 reads TGTGCCAGCAGCTTAGGTTCGGGTGCAGATACGCAGTATTTT. Protein: CASSLGSGADTQYF. The variable domain in full, completed from reference TRBV11-3 and TRBJ2-3, reads EAGVVQSPRYKIIEKKQPVAFWCNPISGHNTLYWYLQNLGQGPELLIRYENEEAVDDSQLPKDRFSAERLKGVDSTLKIQPAELGDSAVYLCASSLGSGADTQYFGPGTRLTVL.

V gene TRBV11-3 combines with J gene TRBJ1-1; the D is unclear. From germline, CDR1 is SGHNT and CDR2 YENEEA. The ends were cut back, 5 bases at V and 1 base at J, with 14 bases in the middle. The CDR3 is 15 residues long. CDR3 in amino acids: CASSPMGRTNTEAFF. For the CDR3, the DNA is TGTGCCAGCAGCCCAATGGGCAGGACGAACACTGAAGCTTTCTTT.